These 27 T cell receptor beta chains came from one sample sequenced in a study of blood T cell repertoires in COVID-19. The table came from immunoSEQ multiplex PCR; TCRdb's copy has only in-frame clones and leaves some out. In the table there are roughly 49,000 clones, 65% to 85% of which are singletons. The source material was peripheral blood. The origin of the receptors is a man aged 45-65 years with acute or convalescent COVID-19.

This clone was detected once. The V and J genes are TRBV11-3 and TRBJ1-2; TRBD1 agrees at 7 bases. The junction had 2 bases not matched to a gene; V was cut back by 3 bases and J by 4 bases. The CDR3 length is 13 residues. Germline CDR1 reads SGHNT; CDR2 reads YENEEA. The CDR3 loop is CASSFAGGYGYTF. CDR3 DNA: TGTGCCAGCAGCTTCGCAGGGGGCTATGGCTACACCTTC.

V usage is TRBV10-3 and J usage is TRBJ2-7, with 7 positions matching TRBD1. This CDR3 region has 14 residues. Germline V gene lookup returns CDR1 ENHRY and CDR2 SYGVKD. V dropped 0 bases and J dropped 2; count of bases not matched to a gene: 1. The chain's CDR3 is CAISESGQTYEQYF. CDR3 bases: TGTGCCATCAGTGAGTCGGGACAGACCTACGAGCAGTACTTC.

The chain combines TRBV3-1 (or the pseudogene TRBV3-2) with TRBJ1-2; 7 nucleotides match TRBD1. Germline V CDR1 and CDR2: LGHDT, YNNKEL (reference sequence). The CDR3 consists of 14 residues. With V trimmed by 5 bases and J by 8 bases, 11 bases remained unmatched. The CDR3, as DNA: TGTGCCAGCAGCTTAAATACAGGGGAGCGCGGCTACACCTTC. Its translation is CASSLNTGERGYTF.

The chain has TRBV19 and TRBJ1-4; TRBD1 matches 12 bases. Looked up from germline, CDR1 is LNHDA and CDR2 is SQIVND (reference sequence). The CDR3 is 17 residues long. J gave up 4 bases and V 8 bases, and 11 bases lay outside the gene matches. The CDR3 DNA is TGTGCCAGTGCCACCGGGACAGGGGGCCTAGGTAATGAAAAACTGTTTTTT. It yields the protein CASATGTGGLGNEKLFF.

The chain links TRBV5-1 to TRBJ2-7, with a possible D match to TRBD1 (5 bases). V dropped 2 bases and J dropped 3 bases, with 12 bases sitting between them. CDR3 size: 14 residues. CDR1 and CDR2 from the germline V gene are SGHRS and YFSETQ. CDR3 in DNA: TGCGCCAGCAGCTTAAGGGGTAACCACTACGAGCAGTACTTC. Translation gives CASSLRGNHYEQYF.

V usage is TRBV11-2 and J usage is TRBJ1-2, with 9 bases lining up with TRBD1. The V gene end was trimmed by 7 bases and the J gene end by 7 bases; junction bases not matched to a gene: 7. Germline CDR1 reads SGHAT; CDR2 reads FQNNGV. This CDR3 spans 13 amino acids. The CDR3 DNA is TGTGCCAGCATGACGGGACAGGGCGGTGGCTACACCTTC. It yields the protein CASMTGQGGGYTF.

The J gene is TRBJ2-5, the V gene TRBV24-1; D perhaps matches TRBD1 (6 bases). Germline assignment: CDR1 KGHDR and CDR2 SFDVKD. This CDR3 spans 14 amino acids. With 9 bases removed from V and 5 bases from J, the gap between germline ends came to 18 bases. As DNA, the CDR3 is TGTGCCACCGGAGCCACAGGGTTCGGCGAGACCCAGTACTTC. It specifies CATGATGFGETQYF.

The J gene is TRBJ2-6, the V gene TRBV30, with a possible D match to TRBD1 (6 bases). Germline lookup yields CDR1 GTSNPN and CDR2 SVGIG (reference sequence). Trimming removed 8 bases from V and 4 bases from J, with 18 bases in between. The CDR3 runs to 15 residues. CDR3 DNA: TGTGCCGGTAGACAGGCACTTGCCGGGGCCAACGTCCTGACTTTC. Its protein is CAGRQALAGANVLTF.

This clone was seen a few times. V is TRBV5-4 and J is TRBJ2-7; 9 nucleotides match TRBD1. Germline V gene sequence: CDR1 SGHNT, CDR2 YYREEE (reference sequence). This CDR3 contains 14 residues. Trimming removed 4 bases from V and 2 bases from J; junction bases left unmatched: 4. The DNA for the CDR3 is TGTGCCAGCAGCACAGGGGGCCTTACCTACGAGCAGTACTTC. Its protein is CASSTGGLTYEQYF.

This rearrangement joins TRBV7-9 to TRBJ2-1; maybe TRBD1 (7 bases). The CDR3 loop spans 12 amino acids. Trimming left V 3 bases short and J 9 bases short, with 9 bases between. Germline V CDR1 and CDR2: SEHNR, FQNEAQ (reference sequence). CDR3 amino acids: CASSLEGAEQFF. CDR3 nucleotide sequence: TGTGCCAGCAGCTTGGAGGGGGCTGAGCAGTTCTTC.

This clone was counted once. The rearrangement uses TRBV19 and TRBJ1-2, with 7 bases that match TRBD1. Germline V CDR1 and CDR2: LNHDA, SQIVND (reference sequence). V shed 5 bases, J shed 2 bases, and the junction held 11 bases outside the gene matches. The CDR3 runs 16 residues. CDR3 amino acids: CASSPLPGQRNYGYTF. The DNA for the CDR3 is TGTGCCAGTAGTCCTCTACCGGGACAGCGAAACTATGGCTACACCTTC.

The chain combines TRBV5-1 with TRBJ1-3, with TRBD1 identical over 8 bases. J lost 2 bases, V lost 4 bases, and 5 bases had no gene match. This CDR3 is 15 amino acids long. Per the germline V gene, CDR1 is SGHRS and CDR2 is YFSETQ. The CDR3 nucleotides are TGCGCCAGCAGCCTGTCACAGGGGGCTGGAAACACCATATATTTT. Translation gives CASSLSQGAGNTIYF.

The genes are TRBV6-6 and TRBJ2-3; 7 positions agree with TRBD2. The germline V gene encodes CDR1 MNHNY and CDR2 SVGAGI (reference sequence). This CDR3 has 14 amino acids. V lost 6 bases and J lost 5; bases outside the gene matches: 8. CDR3 in amino acids: CASRGRANIDTQYF. DNA of the CDR3: TGTGCCAGCAGGGGGAGGGCCAATATAGATACGCAGTATTTT.

The V gene is TRBV9, the J gene TRBJ1-3; TRBD1 might be the D (6 bases). The CDR3 sequence is 16 residues long. V lost 0 bases to trimming and J lost 3 bases, with 13 bases between them. CDR1 and CDR2 from the germline V gene are SGDLS and YYNGEE. This chain's CDR3 is CASSVGGGTSGNTIYF. The DNA for the CDR3 is TGTGCCAGCAGCGTAGGGGGGGGCACGAGTGGAAACACCATATATTTT. Full variable domain (remainder filled in from reference TRBV9 and TRBJ1-3): DSGVTQTPKHLITATGQRVTLRCSPRSGDLSVYWYQQSLDQGLQFLIQYYNGEERAKGNILERFSAQQFPDLHSELNLSSLELGDSALYFCASSVGGGTSGNTIYFGEGSWLTVV.

The rearrangement links TRBV7-2 to TRBJ1-6; no clear D gene. Trimming shortened V by 1 base and J by 8 bases, and 6 bases separated the two germline ends. CDR1 is SGHTA, CDR2 FQGNSA, per germline. The CDR3 has 13 amino acids. DNA for the CDR3: TGTGCCAGCAGCTTAGTGTATGATTCACCCCTCCACTTT. As protein: CASSLVYDSPLHF.

The chain uses TRBV10-3 and TRBJ2-3; 7 bases map to TRBD2. Germline V gives CDR1 ENHRY, CDR2 SYGVKD. The CDR3 spans 15 residues. The ends lost 2 bases at V and 0 bases at J; junction bases unmatched: 2. The CDR3 sequence is CAISEPGLSTDTQYF. Here the CDR3 DNA reads TGTGCCATCAGTGAGCCGGGACTAAGCACAGATACGCAGTATTTT.

This chain links TRBV28 with TRBJ1-5; 9 bases map to TRBD1. The CDR3 contains 15 residues. V shed 4 bases and J 6 bases; nucleotides not matched to a gene: 7. Germline V lookup: CDR1 MDHEN, CDR2 SYDVKM. CDR3 sequence: CASSSGTGTTQPQHF. The DNA for the CDR3 is TGTGCCAGCAGTTCCGGGACAGGGACGACTCAGCCCCAGCATTTT.

Here the CDR3 reads CASSLRESPLHF. As DNA, the CDR3 is TGTGCCAGCAGCTTAAGAGAGTCACCCCTCCACTTT. V gene TRBV5-6 combines with J gene TRBJ1-6; D remains unclear. Trimming took off 2 bases at V and 10 bases at J, with 7 bases between the two ends. This CDR3 region has 12 residues. Germline assignment: CDR1 SGHDT and CDR2 YYEEEE.

The V call is TRBV5-1, the J call TRBJ2-1, with no clear D. The CDR3 runs to 12 residues. The V end lost 3 bases, the J end lost 7 bases, and 8 bases lay between the germline ends. CDR1 is SGHRS and CDR2 is YFSETQ in the germline V gene. CDR3 nucleotide sequence: TGCGCCAGCAGCTCCGGTGGTAATGAGCAGTTCTTC. This translates into CASSSGGNEQFF.

V and J are TRBV19 and TRBJ1-5, with 8 bases lining up with TRBD1. CDR3 size: 15 residues. The ends lost 3 bases at V and 6 bases at J; junction bases unmatched: 7. Germline V gives CDR1 LNHDA, CDR2 SQIVND (reference sequence). CDR3 loop: CASSMVDRGGQPQHF. CDR3 sequence (DNA): TGTGCCAGTAGTATGGTTGACAGGGGCGGTCAGCCCCAGCATTTT. The variable domain in full, with the rest retrieved from reference TRBV19 and TRBJ1-5, is DGGITQSPKYLFRKEGQNVTLSCEQNLNHDAMYWYRQDPGQGLRLIYYSQIVNDFQKGDIAEGYSVSREKKESFPLTVTSAQKNPTAFYLCASSMVDRGGQPQHFGDGTRLSIL.

V is TRBV7-2 and J is TRBJ1-5, with D possibly TRBD1 on 5 matching bases. This CDR3 contains 14 residues. Germline V gives CDR1 SGHTA, CDR2 FQGNSA. V was clipped by 5 bases and J by 6 bases, with 14 bases between them. DNA for the CDR3: TGTGCCAGCAGCCGCGACGGGCAGGGTCAGCCCCAGCATTTT. Encoded protein: CASSRDGQGQPQHF.

This clone has only one observation. The J gene is TRBJ2-7, the V gene TRBV7-9; perhaps TRBD1 as D (5 bases). V was trimmed by 4 bases and J by 0 bases, leaving 16 bases between them. The CDR3 is made up of 16 amino acids. CDR1 is SEHNR and CDR2 is FQNEAQ in the germline V gene (reference sequence). CDR3 in amino acids: CASSSVGWGSSYEQYF. The CDR3 DNA is TGTGCCAGCAGCTCCGTCGGGTGGGGCAGCTCCTACGAGCAGTACTTC.

The chain combines TRBV6-5 with TRBJ1-6; D unclear. CDR3 length equals 13 residues. From germline, CDR1 is MNHEY and CDR2 SVGAGI. Between the trimmed V and J ends, which lost 5 bases and 14 bases, there was a span of 16 bases. Here the CDR3 reads CASSRLFGVSLHF. DNA of the CDR3: TGTGCCAGCAGTAGGCTGTTCGGGGTATCCCTCCACTTT.

This chain joins TRBV6-5 and TRBJ1-3; D ambiguous. CDR1 is MNHEY, CDR2 SVGAGI, per germline. The CDR3 totals 11 residues. V was shortened by 6 bases and J by 7 bases, with 7 bases between the two germline ends. The CDR3 region has the DNA TGTGCCAGCAGGCTATTGAACACCATATATTTT. Protein product: CASRLLNTIYF.

The chain joins TRBV6-5 to TRBJ1-5; perhaps TRBD1 as D (5 bases). The germline gives CDR1 MNHEY, CDR2 SVGAGI. CDR3 length: 13 residues. V was shortened by 7 bases and J by 6 bases, with 13 bases between the two germline ends. The CDR3 here is CASKGARGQPQHF. The CDR3 DNA follows: TGTGCCAGCAAAGGGGCGCGGGGTCAGCCCCAGCATTTT.

J is TRBJ2-7 and V is TRBV5-6; 11 bases are a match to TRBD1. CDR3 size: 15 residues. The germline V gene encodes CDR1 SGHDT and CDR2 YYEEEE. V lost 4 bases to trimming and J lost 4 bases; unmatched junction nucleotides: 7. CDR3 bases: TGTGCCAGCAGCCTACGTAGGGACAGGGGGTACGAGCAGTACTTC. Its translation: CASSLRRDRGYEQYF.

The V call is TRBV6-1, the J call TRBJ1-1, with D unclear. Per the germline V gene, CDR1 is MNHNS and CDR2 is SASEGT. V lost 1 base, J lost 3 bases, and 6 bases lay in between. CDR3 length: 13 amino acids. The CDR3 region is CASSEDTYTEAFF. CDR3 coding DNA: TGTGCCAGCAGTGAAGATACTTACACTGAAGCTTTCTTT.